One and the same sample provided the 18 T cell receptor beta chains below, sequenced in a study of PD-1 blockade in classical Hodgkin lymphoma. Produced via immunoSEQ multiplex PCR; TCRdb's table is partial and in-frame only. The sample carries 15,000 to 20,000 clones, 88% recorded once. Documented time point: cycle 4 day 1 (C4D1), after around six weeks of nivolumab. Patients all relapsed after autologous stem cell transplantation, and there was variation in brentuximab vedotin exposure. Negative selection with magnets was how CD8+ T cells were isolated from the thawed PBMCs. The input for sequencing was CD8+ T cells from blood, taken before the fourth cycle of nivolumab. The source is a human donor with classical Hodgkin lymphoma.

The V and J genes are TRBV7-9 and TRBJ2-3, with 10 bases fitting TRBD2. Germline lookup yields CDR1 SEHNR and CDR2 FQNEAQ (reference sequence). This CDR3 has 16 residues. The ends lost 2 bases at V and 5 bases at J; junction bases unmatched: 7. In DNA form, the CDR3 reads TGTGCCAGCAGCTTAAAGACTAGCGGGTCGATAGATACGCAGTATTTT. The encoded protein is CASSLKTSGSIDTQYF.

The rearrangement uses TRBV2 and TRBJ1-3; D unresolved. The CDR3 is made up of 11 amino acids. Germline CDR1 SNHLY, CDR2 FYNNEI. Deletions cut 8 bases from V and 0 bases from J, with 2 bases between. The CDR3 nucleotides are TGTGCCAGCCCCTCTGGAAACACCATATATTTT. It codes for CASPSGNTIYF.

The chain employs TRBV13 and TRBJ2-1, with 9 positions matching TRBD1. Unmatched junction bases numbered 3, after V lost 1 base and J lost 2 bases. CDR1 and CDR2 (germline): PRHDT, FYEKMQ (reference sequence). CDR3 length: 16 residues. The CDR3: CASSLVGTGPYNEQFF. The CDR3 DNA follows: TGTGCCAGCAGCTTAGTCGGGACAGGGCCCTACAATGAGCAGTTCTTC.

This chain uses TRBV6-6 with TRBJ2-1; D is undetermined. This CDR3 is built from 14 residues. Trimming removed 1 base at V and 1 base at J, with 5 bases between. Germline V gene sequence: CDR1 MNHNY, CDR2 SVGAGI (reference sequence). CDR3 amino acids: CASSYYQSYNEQFF. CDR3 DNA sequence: TGTGCCAGCAGTTACTACCAGTCCTACAATGAGCAGTTCTTC.

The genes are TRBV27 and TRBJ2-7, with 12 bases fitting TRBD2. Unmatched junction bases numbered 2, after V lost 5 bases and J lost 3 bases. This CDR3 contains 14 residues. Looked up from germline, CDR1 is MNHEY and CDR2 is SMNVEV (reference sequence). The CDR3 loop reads CASSRLAGDYEQYF. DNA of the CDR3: TGTGCCAGCAGTAGACTAGCGGGAGACTACGAGCAGTACTTC.

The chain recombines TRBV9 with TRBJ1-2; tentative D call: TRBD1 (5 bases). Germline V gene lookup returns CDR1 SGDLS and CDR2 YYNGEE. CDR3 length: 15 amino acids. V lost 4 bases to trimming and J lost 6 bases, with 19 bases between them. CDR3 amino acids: CASSRSGFPIDGYTF. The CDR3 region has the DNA TGTGCCAGCAGCCGGTCAGGGTTCCCTATAGATGGCTACACCTTC.

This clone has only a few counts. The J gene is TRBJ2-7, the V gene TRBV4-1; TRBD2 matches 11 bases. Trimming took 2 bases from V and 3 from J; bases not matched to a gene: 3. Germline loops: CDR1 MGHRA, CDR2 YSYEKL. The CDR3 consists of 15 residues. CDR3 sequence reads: CASSQRLAGSYEQYF. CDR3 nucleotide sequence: TGCGCCAGCAGCCAACGACTAGCGGGGAGCTACGAGCAGTACTTC.

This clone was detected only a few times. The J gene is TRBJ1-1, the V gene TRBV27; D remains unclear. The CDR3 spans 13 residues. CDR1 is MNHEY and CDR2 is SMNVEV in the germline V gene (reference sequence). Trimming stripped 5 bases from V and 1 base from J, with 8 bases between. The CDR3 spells CASSLGENTEAFF. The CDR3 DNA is TGTGCCAGCAGTCTTGGGGAGAACACTGAAGCTTTCTTT.

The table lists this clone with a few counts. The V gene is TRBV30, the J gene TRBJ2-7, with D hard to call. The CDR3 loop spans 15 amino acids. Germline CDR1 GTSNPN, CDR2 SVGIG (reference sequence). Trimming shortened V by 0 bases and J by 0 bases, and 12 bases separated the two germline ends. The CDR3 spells CAWSVGPSRSYEQYF. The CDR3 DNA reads TGTGCCTGGAGTGTCGGGCCCTCTCGCTCCTACGAGCAGTACTTC.

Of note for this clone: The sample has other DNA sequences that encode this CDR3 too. CDR3 sequence: CASSVGGSSYEQYF. The CDR3 DNA reads as TGTGCCAGCAGCGTAGGCGGCTCCTCCTACGAGCAGTACTTC. The chain joins TRBV9 to TRBJ2-7; D not resolved. This CDR3 has 14 residues. Germline V gene sequence: CDR1 SGDLS, CDR2 YYNGEE. V gave up 0 bases and J gave up 0 bases, with 7 bases separating them.

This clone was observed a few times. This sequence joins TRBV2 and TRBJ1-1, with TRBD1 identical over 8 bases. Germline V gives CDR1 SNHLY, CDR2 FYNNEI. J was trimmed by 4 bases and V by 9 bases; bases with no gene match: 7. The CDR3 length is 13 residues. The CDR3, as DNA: TGTGCCAGATGGACAGGGAGAGGCACTGAAGCTTTCTTT. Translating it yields CARWTGRGTEAFF.

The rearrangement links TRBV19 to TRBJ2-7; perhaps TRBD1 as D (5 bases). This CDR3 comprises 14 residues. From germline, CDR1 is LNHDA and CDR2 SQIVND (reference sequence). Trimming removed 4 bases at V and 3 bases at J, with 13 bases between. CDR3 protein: CASSSLIRGYEQYF. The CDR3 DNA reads TGTGCCAGTAGTAGCCTGATAAGGGGCTACGAGCAGTACTTC. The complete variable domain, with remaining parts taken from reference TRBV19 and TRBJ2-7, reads DGGITQSPKYLFRKEGQNVTLSCEQNLNHDAMYWYRQDPGQGLRLIYYSQIVNDFQKGDIAEGYSVSREKKESFPLTVTSAQKNPTAFYLCASSSLIRGYEQYFGPGTRLTVT.

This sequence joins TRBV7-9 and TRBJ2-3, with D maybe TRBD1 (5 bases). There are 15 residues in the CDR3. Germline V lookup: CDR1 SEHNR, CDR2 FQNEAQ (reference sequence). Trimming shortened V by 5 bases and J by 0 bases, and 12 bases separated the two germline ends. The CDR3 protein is CASSKGPESTDTQYF. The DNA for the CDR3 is TGTGCCAGCAGCAAGGGGCCCGAAAGCACAGATACGCAGTATTTT.

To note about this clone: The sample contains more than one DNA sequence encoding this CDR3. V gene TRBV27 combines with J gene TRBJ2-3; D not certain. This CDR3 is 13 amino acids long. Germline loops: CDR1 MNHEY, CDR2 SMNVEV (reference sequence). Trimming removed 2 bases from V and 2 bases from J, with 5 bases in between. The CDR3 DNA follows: TGTGCCAGCAGTTTAGGTGTCACAGATACGCAGTATTTT. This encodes CASSLGVTDTQYF.

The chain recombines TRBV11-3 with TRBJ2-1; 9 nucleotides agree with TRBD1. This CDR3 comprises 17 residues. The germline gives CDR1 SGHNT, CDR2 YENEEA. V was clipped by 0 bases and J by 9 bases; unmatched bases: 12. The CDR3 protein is CASSLDLTGGSHSEQFF. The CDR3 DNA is TGTGCCAGCAGCTTAGACCTCACAGGGGGCAGTCATAGTGAGCAGTTCTTC. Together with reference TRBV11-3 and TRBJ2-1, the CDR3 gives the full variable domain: EAGVVQSPRYKIIEKKQPVAFWCNPISGHNTLYWYLQNLGQGPELLIRYENEEAVDDSQLPKDRFSAERLKGVDSTLKIQPAELGDSAVYLCASSLDLTGGSHSEQFFGPGTRLTVL.

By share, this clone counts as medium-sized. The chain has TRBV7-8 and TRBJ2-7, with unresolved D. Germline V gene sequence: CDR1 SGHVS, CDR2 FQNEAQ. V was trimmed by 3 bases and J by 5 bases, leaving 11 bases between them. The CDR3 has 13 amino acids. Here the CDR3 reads CASSFGSADEQYF. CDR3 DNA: TGTGCCAGCAGCTTCGGATCGGCCGACGAGCAGTACTTC.

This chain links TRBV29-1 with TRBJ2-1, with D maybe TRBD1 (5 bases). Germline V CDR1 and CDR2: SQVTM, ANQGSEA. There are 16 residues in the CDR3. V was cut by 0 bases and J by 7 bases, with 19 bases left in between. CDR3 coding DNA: TGCAGCGTTGAAGATCCCCTGGCAGGGTCAGGAAATGAGCAGTTCTTC. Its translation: CSVEDPLAGSGNEQFF.

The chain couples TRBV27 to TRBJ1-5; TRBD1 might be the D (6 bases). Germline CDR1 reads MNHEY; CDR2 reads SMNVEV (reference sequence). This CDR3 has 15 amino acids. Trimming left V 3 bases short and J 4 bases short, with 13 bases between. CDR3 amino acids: CASSFYRDKNQPQHF. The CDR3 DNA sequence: TGTGCCAGCAGTTTTTACCGGGACAAAAATCAGCCCCAGCATTTT.